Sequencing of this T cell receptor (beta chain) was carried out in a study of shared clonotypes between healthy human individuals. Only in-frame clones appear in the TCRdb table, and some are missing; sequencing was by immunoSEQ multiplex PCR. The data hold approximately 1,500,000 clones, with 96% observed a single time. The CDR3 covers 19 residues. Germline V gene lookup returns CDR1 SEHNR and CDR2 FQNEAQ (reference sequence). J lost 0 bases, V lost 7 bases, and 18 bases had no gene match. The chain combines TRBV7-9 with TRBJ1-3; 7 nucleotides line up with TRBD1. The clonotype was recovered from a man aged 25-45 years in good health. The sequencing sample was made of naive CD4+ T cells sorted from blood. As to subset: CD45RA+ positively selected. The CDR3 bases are TGTGCCAGCACCACCAACCATCAACAGGGGCAGAGCTCTGGAAACACCATATATTTT. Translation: CASTTNHQQGQSSGNTIYF.